These T cell receptor beta chains were read from a single sample in a study of shared clonotypes between healthy human individuals. Using immunoSEQ multiplex PCR, the repertoire was profiled, and TCRdb retains in-frame clones only, with some absent. The table includes some 1 million clones, about 75% detected once. Sequenced material: memory CD4+ T cells sorted from blood. These TCRs come from a young man in good health. The conserved cysteine and the conserved F or W are not part of the CDR3 here. A D gene is named only where the DNA matches it firmly.

V: TRBV29-1
D: -
CDR3: SAPGGMNTEAF

V: TRBV7-7
D: TRBD2
CDR3: ASSLASGRMKTGELF

V: TRBV18
D: TRBD2
CDR3: ASSPGLGTDTQY

V: TRBV7-7
D: -
CDR3: ASSSTGPTGELF

V: TRBV7-6
D: TRBD2
CDR3: ASTTPRGDGLTDTQY

V: TRBV6-6
D: TRBD1
CDR3: AIKTGTANYGYT

V: TRBV30
D: TRBD1
CDR3: ACRDRENTGELF

V: TRBV5-1
D: -
CDR3: ASSLAAQFYGYT

V: TRBV30
D: TRBD2
CDR3: ASGRAYEQY

V: TRBV19
D: TRBD2
CDR3: ASSESGGRALGYNEQF

V: TRBV28
D: -
CDR3: ASTSPRGGHETQY

V: TRBV9
D: -
CDR3: ASSVLASLDYGYT

V: TRBV11-2
D: -
CDR3: ASKNPGQTNTEAF

V: TRBV21-1
D: -
CDR3: ASTGGEEVEAF

V: TRBV7-2
D: -
CDR3: ASSPHGETQY

V: TRBV10-3
D: -
CDR3: AISNQQGYEPQH

V: TRBV5-4
D: -
CDR3: ASSLDRYQETQY

V: TRBV9
D: -
CDR3: ARGRDTEAF

V: TRBV19
D: -
CDR3: ASTEDSGANVLT

V: TRBV5-8
D: -
CDR3: ASSLEGLGADTQY

V: TRBV12-5
D: -
CDR3: ASGLVPGGPSYNEQF

V: TRBV5-1
D: -
CDR3: ASSGPPGRNLGTEAF

V: TRBV6-5
D: -
CDR3: ASSFSREIASPLH

V: TRBV11-1
D: TRBD1
CDR3: ASSHGDRETQY

V: TRBV7-4
D: -
CDR3: ASSPGMGTGNEKLF

V: TRBV6-5
D: -
CDR3: ASSSPAANTEAF

V: TRBV4-3
D: TRBD2
CDR3: ASSRRAGDEQY

V: TRBV7-2
D: -
CDR3: ASRQGNEQY

V: TRBV19
D: -
CDR3: ASSIEWDPSGANVLT

V: TRBV5-1
D: -
CDR3: ASSLDGVGAEVF

V: TRBV5-8
D: -
CDR3: ASSFFPSGKPEAF

V: TRBV6-1
D: TRBD1
CDR3: ASGDRYTEAF